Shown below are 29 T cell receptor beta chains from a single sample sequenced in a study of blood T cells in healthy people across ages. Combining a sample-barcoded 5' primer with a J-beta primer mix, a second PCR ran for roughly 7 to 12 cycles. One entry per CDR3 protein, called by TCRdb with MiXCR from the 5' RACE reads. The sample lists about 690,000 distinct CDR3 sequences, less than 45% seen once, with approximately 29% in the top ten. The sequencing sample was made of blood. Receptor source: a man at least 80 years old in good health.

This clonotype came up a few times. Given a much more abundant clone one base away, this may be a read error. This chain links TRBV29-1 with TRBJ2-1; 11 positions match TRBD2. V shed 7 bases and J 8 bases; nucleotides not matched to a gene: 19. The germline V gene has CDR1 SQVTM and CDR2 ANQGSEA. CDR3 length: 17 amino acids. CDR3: CSGTKDSGGAMGYEQFF. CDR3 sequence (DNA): TGCAGCGGAACCAAGGATAGCGGGGGGGCCATGGGGTATGAGCAGTTCTTC.

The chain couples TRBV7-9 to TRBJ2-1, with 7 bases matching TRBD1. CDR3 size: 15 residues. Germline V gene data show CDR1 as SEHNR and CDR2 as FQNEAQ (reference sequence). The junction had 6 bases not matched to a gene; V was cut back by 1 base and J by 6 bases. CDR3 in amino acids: CASSLERGTVNEQFF. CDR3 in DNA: TGTGCCAGCAGCTTAGAAAGGGGGACAGTCAATGAGCAGTTCTTC.

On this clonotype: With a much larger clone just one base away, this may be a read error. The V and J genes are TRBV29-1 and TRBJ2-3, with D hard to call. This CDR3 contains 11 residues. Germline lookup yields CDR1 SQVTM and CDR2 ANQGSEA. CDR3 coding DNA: TGCAGCACCGGCCGCAGCATTACGCCGTATTTT. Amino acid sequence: CSTGRSITPYF.

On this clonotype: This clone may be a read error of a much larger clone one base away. CDR3: CAGSQQGVLVYEQYF. DNA for the CDR3: TGTGCCGGCAGCCAACAGGGGGTTTTGGTCTACGAGCAGTACTTC. This chain links TRBV27 with TRBJ2-7; 8 bases line up with TRBD1. The CDR3 is made up of 15 amino acids. The germline gives CDR1 MNHEY, CDR2 SMNVEV (reference sequence).

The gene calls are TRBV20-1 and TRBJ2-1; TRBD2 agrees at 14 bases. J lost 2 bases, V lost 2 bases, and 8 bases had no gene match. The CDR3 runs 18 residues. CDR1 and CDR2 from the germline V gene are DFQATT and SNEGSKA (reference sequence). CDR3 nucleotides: TGCAGTGCTAGACCCCCGGGACTAGCGGGAGTTCCCTACAATGAGCAGTTCTTC. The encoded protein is CSARPPGLAGVPYNEQFF.

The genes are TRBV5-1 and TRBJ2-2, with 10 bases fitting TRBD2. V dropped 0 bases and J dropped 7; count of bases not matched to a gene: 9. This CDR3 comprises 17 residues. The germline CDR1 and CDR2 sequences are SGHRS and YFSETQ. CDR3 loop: CASSLATSGAPIGELFF. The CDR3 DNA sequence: TGCGCCAGCAGCTTGGCTACTAGCGGGGCTCCTATCGGGGAGCTGTTTTTT.

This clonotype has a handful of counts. The CDR3 sequence: CASSYGLTGGYTF. The CDR3 nucleotides read TGTGCCAGCAGTTACGGGCTGACGGGTGGCTACACCTTC. This rearrangement joins TRBV6-5 to TRBJ1-2; D is uncertain. CDR1 MNHEY and CDR2 SVGAGI come from the germline V gene. Trimming stripped 2 bases from V and 7 bases from J, with 11 bases between. The CDR3 has 13 residues.

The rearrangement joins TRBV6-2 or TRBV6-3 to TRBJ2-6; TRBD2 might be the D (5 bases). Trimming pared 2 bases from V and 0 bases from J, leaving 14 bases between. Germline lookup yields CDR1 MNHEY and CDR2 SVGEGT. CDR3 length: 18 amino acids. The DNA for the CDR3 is TGTGCCAGCAGTTACAACAGCGGTGAGGGCTCTGGGGCCAACGTCCTGACTTTC. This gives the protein CASSYNSGEGSGANVLTF.

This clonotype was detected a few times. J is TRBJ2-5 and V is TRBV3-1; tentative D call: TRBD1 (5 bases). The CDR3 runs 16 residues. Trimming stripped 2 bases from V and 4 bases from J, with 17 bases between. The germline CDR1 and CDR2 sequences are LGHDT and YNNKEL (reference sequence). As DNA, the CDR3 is TGTGCCAGCAGCCAACCACTGAGGACACTACGAGAGACCCAGTACTTC. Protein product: CASSQPLRTLRETQYF.

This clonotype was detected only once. The CDR3 DNA reads TGTGCCAGCAGCCCAAACCTCGGGACCCAAGAGACCCAGTACTTC. It encodes CASSPNLGTQETQYF. J is TRBJ2-4 and V is TRBV2; D may correspond to TRBD1 or TRBD2 (5 bases each). The J call may be wrong; the DNA end is better matched by TRBJ2-5. Germline CDR1 reads SNHLY; CDR2 reads FYNNEI. CDR3 length: 15 amino acids.

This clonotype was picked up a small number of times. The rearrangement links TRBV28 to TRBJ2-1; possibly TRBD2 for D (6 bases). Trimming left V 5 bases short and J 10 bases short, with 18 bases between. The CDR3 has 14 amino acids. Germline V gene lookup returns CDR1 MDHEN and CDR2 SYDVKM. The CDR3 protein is CASSILSGLGEQFF. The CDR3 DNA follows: TGTGCCAGCAGTATCCTATCGGGACTTGGAGAGCAGTTCTTC.

CDR3 protein: CASSPPGQAYGYTF. The CDR3, as DNA: TGTGCCAGCAGCCCCCCGGGACAGGCCTATGGCTACACCTTC. The J gene is TRBJ1-2, the V gene TRBV6-2 or TRBV6-3; TRBD1 matches 8 bases. Germline trimming cut 6 bases from V and 4 bases from J; bases unmatched to any gene: 7. The CDR3 consists of 14 residues. Germline V gene lookup returns CDR1 MNHEY and CDR2 SVGEGT.

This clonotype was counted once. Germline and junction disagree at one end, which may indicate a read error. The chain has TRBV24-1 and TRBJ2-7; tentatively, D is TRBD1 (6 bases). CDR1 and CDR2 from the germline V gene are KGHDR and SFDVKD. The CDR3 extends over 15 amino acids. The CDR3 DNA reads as TGTGCTACCAGTGATACGGGACACCCCAGAGGTGAGCAGTACTTC. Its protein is CATSDTGHPRGEQYF.

CDR3 DNA sequence: TGTGCCAGCAGCTTAGAGAGAGTCGCGAACACCGGGGAGCTGTTTTTT. Its protein is CASSLERVANTGELFF. The rearrangement uses TRBV11-2 and TRBJ2-2; D ambiguous. CDR3 length: 16 amino acids. V was shortened by 0 bases and J by 0 bases, with 8 bases between the two germline ends. Germline V lookup: CDR1 SGHAT, CDR2 FQNNGV.

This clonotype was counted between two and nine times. The CDR3 DNA sequence: TGTGCCAGCAGCCACCGCCTCTATGGCTACACCTTC. It specifies CASSHRLYGYTF. The genes are TRBV3-1 and TRBJ1-2; D gene unclear. Germline V gives CDR1 LGHDT, CDR2 YNNKEL (reference sequence). With 3 bases removed from V and 4 bases from J, the gap between germline ends came to 6 bases. The CDR3 is 12 amino acids.

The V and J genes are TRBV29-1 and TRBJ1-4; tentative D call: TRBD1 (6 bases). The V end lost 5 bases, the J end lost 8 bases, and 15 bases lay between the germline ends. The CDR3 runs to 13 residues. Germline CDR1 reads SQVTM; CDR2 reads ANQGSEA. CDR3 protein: CSVQGGGGEKLFF. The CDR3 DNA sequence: TGCAGCGTTCAAGGGGGAGGTGGGGAAAAACTGTTTTTT.

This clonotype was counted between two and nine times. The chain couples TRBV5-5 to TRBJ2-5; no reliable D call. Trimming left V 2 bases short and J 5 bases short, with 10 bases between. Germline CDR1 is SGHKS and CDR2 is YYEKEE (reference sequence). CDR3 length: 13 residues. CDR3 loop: CASSFRHTETQYF. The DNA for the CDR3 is TGTGCCAGCAGCTTCCGACATACCGAGACCCAGTACTTC.

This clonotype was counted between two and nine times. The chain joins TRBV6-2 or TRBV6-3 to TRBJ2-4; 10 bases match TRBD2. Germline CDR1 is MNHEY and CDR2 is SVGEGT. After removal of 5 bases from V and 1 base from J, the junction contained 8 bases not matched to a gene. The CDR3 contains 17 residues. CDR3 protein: CASSDPSGSKAKNIQYF. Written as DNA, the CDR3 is TGTGCCAGCAGTGATCCTAGCGGGAGTAAGGCCAAAAACATTCAGTACTTC.

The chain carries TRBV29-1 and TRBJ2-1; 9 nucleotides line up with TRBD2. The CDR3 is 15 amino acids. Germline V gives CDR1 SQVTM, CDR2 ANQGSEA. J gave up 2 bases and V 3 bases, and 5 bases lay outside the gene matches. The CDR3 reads CSVETSGKTYNEQFF. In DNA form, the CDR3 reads TGCAGCGTTGAGACTAGCGGTAAGACCTACAATGAGCAGTTCTTC.

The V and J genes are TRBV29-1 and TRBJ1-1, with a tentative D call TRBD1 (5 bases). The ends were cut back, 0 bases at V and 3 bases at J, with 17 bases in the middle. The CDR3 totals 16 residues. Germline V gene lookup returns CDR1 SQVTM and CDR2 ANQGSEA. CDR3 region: CSVEDRKGRMDTEAFF. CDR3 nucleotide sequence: TGCAGCGTTGAAGATCGAAAGGGGAGGATGGACACTGAAGCTTTCTTT.

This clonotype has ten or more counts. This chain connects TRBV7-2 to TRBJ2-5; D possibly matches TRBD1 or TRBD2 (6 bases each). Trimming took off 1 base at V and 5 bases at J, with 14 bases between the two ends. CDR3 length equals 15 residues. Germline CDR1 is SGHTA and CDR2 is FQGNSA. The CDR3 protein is CASSLEFGGPETQYF. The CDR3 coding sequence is TGTGCCAGCAGCTTAGAATTTGGGGGGCCGGAGACCCAGTACTTC.

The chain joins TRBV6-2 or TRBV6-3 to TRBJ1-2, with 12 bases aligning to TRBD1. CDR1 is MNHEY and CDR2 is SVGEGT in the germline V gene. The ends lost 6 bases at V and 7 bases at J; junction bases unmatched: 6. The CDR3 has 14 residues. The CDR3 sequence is CASSYGTGGVGYTF. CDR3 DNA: TGTGCCAGCAGCTACGGGACAGGGGGCGTTGGCTACACCTTC.

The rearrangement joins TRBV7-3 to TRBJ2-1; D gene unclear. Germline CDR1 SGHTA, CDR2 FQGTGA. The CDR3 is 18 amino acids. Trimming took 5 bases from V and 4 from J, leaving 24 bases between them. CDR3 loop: CASSAPIGIGTRYNEQFF. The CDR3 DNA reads TGTGCCAGCAGCGCCCCCATAGGGATTGGTACAAGGTACAATGAGCAGTTCTTC.

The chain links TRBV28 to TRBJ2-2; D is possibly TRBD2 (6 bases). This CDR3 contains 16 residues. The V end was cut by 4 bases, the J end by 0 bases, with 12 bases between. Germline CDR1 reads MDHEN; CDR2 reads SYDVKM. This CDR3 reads CASSSPTSANTGELFF. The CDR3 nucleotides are TGTGCCAGCAGTTCCCCGACTAGTGCGAACACCGGGGAGCTGTTTTTT.

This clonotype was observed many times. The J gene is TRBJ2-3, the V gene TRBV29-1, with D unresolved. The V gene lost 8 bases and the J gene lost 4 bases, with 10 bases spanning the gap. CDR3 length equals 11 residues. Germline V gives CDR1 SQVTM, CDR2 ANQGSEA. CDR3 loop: CSISRADTQYF. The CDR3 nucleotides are TGCAGCATAAGCCGCGCAGATACGCAGTATTTT.

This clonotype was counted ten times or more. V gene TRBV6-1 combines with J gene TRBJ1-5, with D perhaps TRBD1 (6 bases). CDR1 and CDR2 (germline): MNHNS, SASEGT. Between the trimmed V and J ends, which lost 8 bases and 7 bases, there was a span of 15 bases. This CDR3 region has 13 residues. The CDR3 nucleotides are TGTGCCAGCGGGGATGGGGGGCTCCAGCCCCAGCATTTT. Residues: CASGDGGLQPQHF.

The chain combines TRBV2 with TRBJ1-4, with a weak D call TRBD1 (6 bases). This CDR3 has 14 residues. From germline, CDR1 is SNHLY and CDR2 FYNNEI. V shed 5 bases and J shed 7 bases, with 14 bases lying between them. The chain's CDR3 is CASSFDRRSEKLFF. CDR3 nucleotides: TGTGCCAGCAGTTTTGACAGGCGGAGTGAAAAACTGTTTTTT.

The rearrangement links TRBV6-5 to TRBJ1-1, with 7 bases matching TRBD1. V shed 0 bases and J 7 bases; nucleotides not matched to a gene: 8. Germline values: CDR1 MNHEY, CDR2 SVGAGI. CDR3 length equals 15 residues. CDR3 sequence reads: CASSYSNRGFGEAFF. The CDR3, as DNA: TGTGCCAGCAGTTACTCGAACAGGGGATTCGGTGAAGCTTTCTTT.

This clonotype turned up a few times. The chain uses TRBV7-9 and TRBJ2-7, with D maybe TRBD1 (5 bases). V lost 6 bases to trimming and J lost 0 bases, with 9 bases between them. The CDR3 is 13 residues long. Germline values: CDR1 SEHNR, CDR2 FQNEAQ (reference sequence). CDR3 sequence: CASRADSSYEQYF. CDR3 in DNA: TGTGCCAGCAGGGCCGACAGCTCCTACGAGCAGTACTTC.